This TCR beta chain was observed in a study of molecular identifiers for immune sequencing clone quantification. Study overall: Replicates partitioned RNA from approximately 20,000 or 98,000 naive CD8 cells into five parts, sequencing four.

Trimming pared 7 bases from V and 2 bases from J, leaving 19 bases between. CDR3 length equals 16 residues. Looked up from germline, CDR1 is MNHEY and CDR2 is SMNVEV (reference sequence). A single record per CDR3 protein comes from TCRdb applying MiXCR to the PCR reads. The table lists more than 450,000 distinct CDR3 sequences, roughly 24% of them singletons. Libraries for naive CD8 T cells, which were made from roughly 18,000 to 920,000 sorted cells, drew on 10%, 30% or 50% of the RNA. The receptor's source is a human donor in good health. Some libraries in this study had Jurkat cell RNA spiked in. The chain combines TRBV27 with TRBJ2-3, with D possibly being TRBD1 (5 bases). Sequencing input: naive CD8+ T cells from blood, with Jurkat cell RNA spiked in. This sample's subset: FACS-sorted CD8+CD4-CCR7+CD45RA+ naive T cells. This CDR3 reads CASKKEGVGITDTQYF. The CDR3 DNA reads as TGTGCCAGCAAAAAGGAAGGGGTAGGAATCACAGATACGCAGTATTTT.